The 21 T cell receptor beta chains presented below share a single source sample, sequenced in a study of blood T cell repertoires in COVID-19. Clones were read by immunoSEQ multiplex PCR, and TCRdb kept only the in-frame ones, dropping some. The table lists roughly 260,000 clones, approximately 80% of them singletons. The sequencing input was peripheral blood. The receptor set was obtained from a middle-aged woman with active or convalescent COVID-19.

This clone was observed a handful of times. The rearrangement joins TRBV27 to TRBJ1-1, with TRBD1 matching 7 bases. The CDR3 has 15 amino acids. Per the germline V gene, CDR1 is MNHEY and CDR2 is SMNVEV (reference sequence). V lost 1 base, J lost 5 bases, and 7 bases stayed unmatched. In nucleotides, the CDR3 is TGTGCCAGCAGTTTATTATACAGGGGCGGGACTGAAGCTTTCTTT. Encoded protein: CASSLLYRGGTEAFF.

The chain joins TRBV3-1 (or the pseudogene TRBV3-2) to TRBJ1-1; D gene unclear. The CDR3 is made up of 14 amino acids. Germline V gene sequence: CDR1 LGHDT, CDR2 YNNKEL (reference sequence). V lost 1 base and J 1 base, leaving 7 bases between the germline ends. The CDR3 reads CASSQVPGNTEAFF. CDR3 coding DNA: TGTGCCAGCAGCCAAGTTCCCGGGAACACTGAAGCTTTCTTT.

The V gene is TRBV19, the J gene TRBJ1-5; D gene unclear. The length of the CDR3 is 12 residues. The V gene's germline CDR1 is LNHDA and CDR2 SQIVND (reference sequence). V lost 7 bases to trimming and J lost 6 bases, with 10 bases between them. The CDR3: CASTLGGQPQHF. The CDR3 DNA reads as TGTGCCAGTACCCTGGGAGGTCAGCCCCAGCATTTT. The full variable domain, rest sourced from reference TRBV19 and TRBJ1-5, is DGGITQSPKYLFRKEGQNVTLSCEQNLNHDAMYWYRQDPGQGLRLIYYSQIVNDFQKGDIAEGYSVSREKKESFPLTVTSAQKNPTAFYLCASTLGGQPQHFGDGTRLSIL.

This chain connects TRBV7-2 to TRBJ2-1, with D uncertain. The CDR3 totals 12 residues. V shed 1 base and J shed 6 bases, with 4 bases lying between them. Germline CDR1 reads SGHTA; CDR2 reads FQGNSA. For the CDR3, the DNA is TGTGCCAGCAGCTTAGATATCAATGAGCAGTTCTTC. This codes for CASSLDINEQFF.

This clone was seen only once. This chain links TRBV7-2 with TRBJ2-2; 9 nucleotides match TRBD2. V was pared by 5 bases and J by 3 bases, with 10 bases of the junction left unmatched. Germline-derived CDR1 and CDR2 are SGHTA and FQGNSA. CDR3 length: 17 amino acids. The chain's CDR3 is CASSVEASGDHTGELFF. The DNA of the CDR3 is TGTGCCAGCAGCGTAGAGGCTAGCGGGGACCACACCGGGGAGCTGTTTTTT.

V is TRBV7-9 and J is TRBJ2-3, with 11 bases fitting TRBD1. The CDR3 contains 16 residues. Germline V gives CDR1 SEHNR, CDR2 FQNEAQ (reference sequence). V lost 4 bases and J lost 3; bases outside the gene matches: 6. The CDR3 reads CASSSRGTGGTDTQYF. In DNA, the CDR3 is TGTGCCAGCAGCTCGAGGGGGACAGGGGGTACAGATACGCAGTATTTT.

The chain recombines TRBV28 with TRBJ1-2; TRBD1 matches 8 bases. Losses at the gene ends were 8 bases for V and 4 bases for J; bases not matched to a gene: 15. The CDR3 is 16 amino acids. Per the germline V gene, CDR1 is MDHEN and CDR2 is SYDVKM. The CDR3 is CASLRTGQGGIYGYTF. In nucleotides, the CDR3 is TGTGCCAGCTTAAGGACAGGGCAGGGGGGAATCTATGGCTACACCTTC.

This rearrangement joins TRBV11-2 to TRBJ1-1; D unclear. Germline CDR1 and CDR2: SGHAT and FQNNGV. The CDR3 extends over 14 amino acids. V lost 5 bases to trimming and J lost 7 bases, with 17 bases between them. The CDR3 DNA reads TGTGCCAGCAGCCCCCCCTATGGCAGGAATGAAGCTTTCTTT. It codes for CASSPPYGRNEAFF.

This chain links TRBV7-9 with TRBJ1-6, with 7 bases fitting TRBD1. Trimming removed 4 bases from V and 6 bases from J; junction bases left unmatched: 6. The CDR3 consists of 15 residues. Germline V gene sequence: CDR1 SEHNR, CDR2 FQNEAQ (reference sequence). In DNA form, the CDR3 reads TGTGCCAGCAGCTCTACAGGGGTGGGTAATTCACCCCTCCACTTT. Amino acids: CASSSTGVGNSPLHF.

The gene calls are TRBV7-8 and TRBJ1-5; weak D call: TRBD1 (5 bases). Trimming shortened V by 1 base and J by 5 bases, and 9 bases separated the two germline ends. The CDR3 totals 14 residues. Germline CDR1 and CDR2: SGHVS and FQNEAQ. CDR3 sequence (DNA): TGTGCCAGCAGCTTAGAAAGCAGGGATCAGCCCCAGCATTTT. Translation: CASSLESRDQPQHF.

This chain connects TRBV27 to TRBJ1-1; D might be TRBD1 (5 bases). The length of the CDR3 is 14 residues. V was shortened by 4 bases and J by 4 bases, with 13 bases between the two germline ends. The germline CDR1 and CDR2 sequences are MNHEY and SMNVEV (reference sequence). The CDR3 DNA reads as TGTGCCAGCAGTTCGGGGGAGGATGGCACTGAAGCTTTCTTT. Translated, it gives CASSSGEDGTEAFF.

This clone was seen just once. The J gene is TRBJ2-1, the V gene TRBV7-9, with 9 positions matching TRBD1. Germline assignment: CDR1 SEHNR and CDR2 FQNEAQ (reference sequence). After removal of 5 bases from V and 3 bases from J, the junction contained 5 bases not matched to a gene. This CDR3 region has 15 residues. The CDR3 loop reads CASSVTTGGYNEQFF. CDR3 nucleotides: TGTGCCAGCAGCGTGACGACAGGGGGCTACAATGAGCAGTTCTTC.

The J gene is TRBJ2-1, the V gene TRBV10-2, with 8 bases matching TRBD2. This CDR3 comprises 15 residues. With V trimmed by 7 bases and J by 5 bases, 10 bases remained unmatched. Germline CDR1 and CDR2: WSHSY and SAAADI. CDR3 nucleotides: TGCGCCAGCATCCGCAGGAGACTAGCGAACAATGAGCAGTTCTTC. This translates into CASIRRRLANNEQFF.

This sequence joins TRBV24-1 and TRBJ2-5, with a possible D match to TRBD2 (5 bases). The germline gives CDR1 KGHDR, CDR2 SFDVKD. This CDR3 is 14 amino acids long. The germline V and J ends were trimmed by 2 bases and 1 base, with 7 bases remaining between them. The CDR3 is CATSDYEGQETQYF. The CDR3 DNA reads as TGTGCCACCAGTGATTACGAGGGCCAAGAGACCCAGTACTTC.

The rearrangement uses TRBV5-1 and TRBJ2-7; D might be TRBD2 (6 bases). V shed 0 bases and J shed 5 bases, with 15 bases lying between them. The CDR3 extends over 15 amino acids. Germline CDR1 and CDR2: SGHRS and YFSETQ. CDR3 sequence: CASSLGRGYDDEQYF. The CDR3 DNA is TGCGCCAGCAGCTTGGGCCGGGGGTACGACGACGAGCAGTACTTC.

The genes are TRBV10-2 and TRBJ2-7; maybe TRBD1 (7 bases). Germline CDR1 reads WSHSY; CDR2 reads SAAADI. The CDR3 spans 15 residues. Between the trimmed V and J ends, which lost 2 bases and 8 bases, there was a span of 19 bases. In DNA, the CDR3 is TGCGCCAGCAGTGAGCTGGGGACAGTGGAGGGTAAGCAGTACTTC. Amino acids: CASSELGTVEGKQYF.

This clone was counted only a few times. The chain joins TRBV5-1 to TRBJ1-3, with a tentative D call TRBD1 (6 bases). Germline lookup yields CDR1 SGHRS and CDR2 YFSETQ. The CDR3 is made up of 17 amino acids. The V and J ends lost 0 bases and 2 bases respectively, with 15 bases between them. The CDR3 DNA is TGCGCCAGCAGCTTGGAATTTCTCAGGGGCACTGGAAACACCATATATTTT. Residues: CASSLEFLRGTGNTIYF.

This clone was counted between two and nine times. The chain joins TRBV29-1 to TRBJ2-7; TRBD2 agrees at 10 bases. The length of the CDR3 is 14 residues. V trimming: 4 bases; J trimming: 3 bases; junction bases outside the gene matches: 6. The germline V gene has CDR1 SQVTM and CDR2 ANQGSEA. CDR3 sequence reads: CSVVGLAGDYEQYF. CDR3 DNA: TGCAGCGTTGTAGGGCTAGCGGGGGACTACGAGCAGTACTTC.

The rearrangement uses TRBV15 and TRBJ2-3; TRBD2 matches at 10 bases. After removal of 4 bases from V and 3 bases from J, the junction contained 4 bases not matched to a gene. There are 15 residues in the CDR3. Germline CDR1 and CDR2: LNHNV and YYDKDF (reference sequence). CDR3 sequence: CATSKSSGGTDTQYF. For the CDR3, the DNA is TGTGCCACCAGCAAATCTAGCGGGGGAACAGATACGCAGTATTTT.

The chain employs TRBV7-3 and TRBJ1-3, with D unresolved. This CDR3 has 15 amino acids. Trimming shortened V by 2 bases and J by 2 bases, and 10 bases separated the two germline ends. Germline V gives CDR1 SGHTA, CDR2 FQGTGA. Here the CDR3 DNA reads TGTGCCAGCAGCTTAGCGGCTCAGACTGGAAACACCATATATTTT. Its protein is CASSLAAQTGNTIYF.

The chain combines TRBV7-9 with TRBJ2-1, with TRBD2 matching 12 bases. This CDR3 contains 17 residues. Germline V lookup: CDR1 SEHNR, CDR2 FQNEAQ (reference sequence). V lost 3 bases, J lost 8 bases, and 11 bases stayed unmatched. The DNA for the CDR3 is TGTGCCAGCAGCTTCCGACTAGCGGGGGCTTTCGGGTATGAGCAGTTCTTC. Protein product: CASSFRLAGAFGYEQFF.